Shown below are 9 T cell receptor beta chains from a single sample sequenced in a study of blood T cell repertoires in COVID-19. Generated by immunoSEQ multiplex PCR, the TCRdb table keeps only in-frame clones and is missing some. The profile shows tens of thousands of clones, 80% to 85% of them singletons. The sequencing input was peripheral blood. The receptors stem from a woman aged 55-70 years with acute or convalescent COVID-19.

The rearrangement uses TRBV6-5 and TRBJ1-1, with D possibly TRBD1 on 5 matching bases. Between the trimmed V and J ends, which lost 6 bases and 4 bases, there was a span of 15 bases. This CDR3 region has 14 residues. Germline CDR1 and CDR2: MNHEY and SVGAGI. CDR3 amino acids: CASSTTQGTTEAFF. The CDR3 coding sequence is TGTGCCAGCAGCACCACTCAGGGAACCACTGAAGCTTTCTTT.

This chain uses TRBV19 with TRBJ2-7, with D perhaps matching TRBD1 (6 bases). CDR1 is LNHDA and CDR2 is SQIVND in the germline V gene (reference sequence). There are 13 residues in the CDR3. Trimming pared 3 bases from V and 5 bases from J, leaving 11 bases between. The CDR3 DNA reads TGTGCCAGTAGTATGGTTCACAGGGACGAGCAGTACTTC. It yields the protein CASSMVHRDEQYF.

There are a few counts of this clone. The J gene is TRBJ2-7, the V gene TRBV18; D is possibly TRBD1 (5 bases). Germline assignment: CDR1 KGHSH and CDR2 LQKENI. CDR3 length equals 13 residues. Trimming took 1 base from V and 3 from J, leaving 7 bases between them. The DNA for the CDR3 is TGTGCCAGCTCACCACGTCAGGGCTACGAGCAGTACTTC. Its protein is CASSPRQGYEQYF.

The chain joins TRBV6-5 to TRBJ2-1, with 8 bases aligning to TRBD2. V was clipped by 11 bases and J by 4 bases; unmatched bases: 10. CDR3 size: 14 residues. Germline CDR1 reads MNHEY; CDR2 reads SVGAGI. The CDR3 reads CAASRGGVYNEQFF. CDR3 nucleotide sequence: TGTGCCGCGAGCCGGGGGGGCGTATACAATGAGCAGTTCTTC.

The chain joins TRBV27 to TRBJ1-2, with 7 bases fitting TRBD1. V was pared by 6 bases and J by 4 bases, with 11 bases of the junction left unmatched. The CDR3 is 15 residues long. Germline CDR1 and CDR2: MNHEY and SMNVEV (reference sequence). In DNA, the CDR3 is TGTGCCAGCAGGCGTGGGGACAGCGATTTCTATGGCTACACCTTC. This encodes CASRRGDSDFYGYTF.

The rearrangement uses TRBV6-5 and TRBJ2-7; tentative D call: TRBD2 (5 bases). The CDR3 is 15 amino acids. The germline V and J ends were trimmed by 0 bases and 3 bases, with 12 bases remaining between them. Germline V gene lookup returns CDR1 MNHEY and CDR2 SVGAGI. This CDR3 is CASSYSRAEFYEQYF. CDR3 nucleotides: TGTGCCAGCAGTTACTCGCGGGCAGAGTTCTACGAGCAGTACTTC.

This chain connects TRBV5-1 to TRBJ2-2; 7 nucleotides line up with TRBD1. CDR1 SGHRS and CDR2 YFSETQ come from the germline V gene. The CDR3 has 15 amino acids. J was trimmed by 3 bases and V by 5 bases; bases with no gene match: 7. The CDR3 nucleotides read TGCGCCAGCAGGGGGACAGCTATGGACACCGGGGAGCTGTTTTTT. Amino acid sequence: CASRGTAMDTGELFF.

The chain uses TRBV6-2 or TRBV6-3 and TRBJ1-2; D is undetermined. This CDR3 has 16 amino acids. Germline lookup yields CDR1 MNHEY and CDR2 SVGEGT. V shed 0 bases and J shed 10 bases, with 21 bases lying between them. In DNA form, the CDR3 reads TGTGCCAGCAGTTACTCGACTGAGGCCTCAAGCAGATTCTACACCTTC. The encoded protein is CASSYSTEASSRFYTF.

This clone has only one observation. V is TRBV6-5 and J is TRBJ1-3, with TRBD1 matching 10 bases. The CDR3 runs to 15 residues. The trim removed 11 bases at V and 0 bases at J, leaving 7 bases unmatched. Germline-derived CDR1 and CDR2 are MNHEY and SVGAGI. CDR3 in DNA: TGTGCCGTACGACAGGGGGCAATCTCTGGAAACACCATATATTTT. This gives the protein CAVRQGAISGNTIYF.